Presented here are 30 T cell receptor beta chains from one specimen sequenced in a study of monozygotic twins with inflammatory bowel disease. TCRdb reanalyzed the 5' RACE reads and collapses them to one entry per CDR3 protein, without DNA. The sample has some 450,000 distinct CDR3 sequences, and its top ten clones hold more than 2%. Material: blood. These receptors all come from a human donor with ulcerative colitis or Crohn's disease, or a healthy co-twin of an affected twin (not recorded which).

The chain joins TRBV9 to TRBJ2-3; the D gene TCRdb calls, TRBD1, cannot be checked with no DNA. This CDR3 spans 16 amino acids. Germline CDR1 is SGDLS and CDR2 is YYNGEE. The CDR3 is CASSVSPGEDTDTQYF.

The V gene is TRBV3-1, the J gene TRBJ1-1; TCRdb's assignment of TRBD1 cannot be checked, as there is no DNA. CDR1 LGHDT and CDR2 YNNKEL come from the germline V gene (reference sequence). The CDR3 runs to 13 residues. The CDR3 region is CASSQDQGALAFF.

The chain employs TRBV7-9 and TRBJ1-5; TCRdb lists TRBD1, though no DNA is available to test this call. Per the germline V gene, CDR1 is SEHNR and CDR2 is FQNEAQ (reference sequence). This CDR3 region has 13 residues. The CDR3 region is CASSMTGNQPQHF.

CDR3: CSARPWDSSSRNGYTF. The chain links TRBV20-1 to TRBJ1-2; TCRdb designates TRBD1, a call that cannot be tested without DNA. The germline V gene encodes CDR1 DFQATT and CDR2 SNEGSKA (reference sequence). The CDR3 has 16 residues.

The chain links TRBV10-3 to TRBJ1-4. Looked up from germline, CDR1 is ENHRY and CDR2 is SYGVKD. This CDR3 is built from 15 residues. The CDR3 region is CAISGTSSGDEKLFF.

The gene calls are TRBV12-3 or TRBV12-4 and TRBJ2-4; there is no DNA to check the TCRdb D call of TRBD2. CDR3 length: 16 residues. The CDR3 reads CASSFMGLAGGNIQYF.

The rearrangement joins TRBV4-1 to TRBJ2-5; without DNA, the TCRdb call of TRBD2 cannot be checked. The length of the CDR3 is 17 residues. Looked up from germline, CDR1 is MGHRA and CDR2 is YSYEKL. The CDR3 is CASSQEGNSEDQETQYF.

The CDR3 loop reads CASSVEGLAANRKETQYF. This chain connects TRBV9 to TRBJ2-5; TCRdb's D call of TRBD2 is untestable without DNA. Germline V gives CDR1 SGDLS, CDR2 YYNGEE. The CDR3 is 18 amino acids.

CDR3 in amino acids: CSAPRPGTANTGELFF. The genes are TRBV20-1 and TRBJ2-2; TCRdb selects TRBD2, and the lack of DNA leaves this call unchecked. The CDR3 has 16 amino acids. CDR1 is DFQATT and CDR2 is SNEGSKA in the germline V gene (reference sequence).

V usage is TRBV12-3 or TRBV12-4 and J usage is TRBJ2-1. CDR3 length equals 12 residues. The chain's CDR3 is CASSFQHNEQFF.

The rearrangement joins TRBV25-1 to TRBJ1-2; TCRdb's D call, TRBD1, is unchecked because there is no DNA. Germline CDR1 reads MGHDK; CDR2 reads SYGVNS. The CDR3 spans 15 residues. Here the CDR3 reads CASSDQGGTGGGYTF.

The chain combines TRBV7-9 with TRBJ2-1. CDR3 length equals 15 residues. The germline V gene encodes CDR1 SEHNR and CDR2 FQNEAQ (reference sequence). The CDR3 here is CASRSEAELDNKQFF.

The V call is TRBV6-5, the J call TRBJ1-3. The germline V gene has CDR1 MNHEY and CDR2 SVGAGI. The length of the CDR3 is 13 residues. This CDR3 reads CATGRLSGNTIYF.

The chain is built from TRBV18 and TRBJ1-1; TCRdb names TRBD1, which stays unverified in the absence of DNA. The CDR3 is 14 residues long. CDR1 is KGHSH and CDR2 is LQKENI in the germline V gene. The CDR3: CASSRNQGDTEAFF.

The chain carries TRBV5-1 and TRBJ1-6; lacking DNA, the TRBD1 call made by TCRdb goes unchecked. Germline-derived CDR1 and CDR2 are SGHRS and YFSETQ. CDR3 length equals 15 residues. The CDR3 loop is CASSWGRGTNSPLHF.

The rearrangement joins TRBV20-1 to TRBJ2-1; the D call of TRBD1 rests on TCRdb alone, since no DNA is present to check it. Germline V gives CDR1 DFQATT, CDR2 SNEGSKA (reference sequence). The CDR3 totals 15 residues. CDR3 loop: CSADPPVGSTSRQFF.

The chain carries TRBV12-3 or TRBV12-4 and TRBJ2-3; the TRBD2 assignment by TCRdb is unverifiable without DNA. The CDR3 is 13 residues long. This CDR3 is CASKATSGGTQYF.

The genes are TRBV6-1 and TRBJ2-1; the D gene TCRdb calls, TRBD2, cannot be checked with no DNA. The V gene's germline CDR1 is MNHNS and CDR2 SASEGT. There are 16 residues in the CDR3. This CDR3 is CASSRQGLAGVGEQFF.

This sequence joins TRBV7-9 and TRBJ1-4. Germline CDR1 SEHNR, CDR2 FQNEAQ (reference sequence). CDR3 length equals 14 residues. The CDR3 spells CASSPDATNEKLFF.

The CDR3 sequence is CASSIPGRANTEAFF. This chain links TRBV19 with TRBJ1-1. CDR3 length: 15 residues. Germline assignment: CDR1 LNHDA and CDR2 SQIVND (reference sequence). The full variable domain, with the rest looked up from reference TRBV19 and TRBJ1-1, is DGGITQSPKYLFRKEGQNVTLSCEQNLNHDAMYWYRQDPGQGLRLIYYSQIVNDFQKGDIAEGYSVSREKKESFPLTVTSAQKNPTAFYLCASSIPGRANTEAFFGQGTRLTVV.

The chain has TRBV6-2 or TRBV6-3 and TRBJ2-1; TCRdb gives TRBD2 as the D gene, but with no DNA this cannot be confirmed. The CDR3 runs to 15 residues. Germline assignment: CDR1 MNHEY and CDR2 SVGEGT. The CDR3 here is CASKSSGWRGNEQFF.

The rearrangement uses TRBV5-1 and TRBJ2-5. The germline V gene has CDR1 SGHRS and CDR2 YFSETQ. CDR3 size: 14 residues. The CDR3 protein is CASSLAEIRETQYF.

The genes are TRBV5-1 and TRBJ1-2; TCRdb designates TRBD1, a call that cannot be tested without DNA. The V gene's germline CDR1 is SGHRS and CDR2 YFSETQ. CDR3 length: 14 residues. The CDR3 sequence is CASRADTTGSGYTF. Full variable domain (missing parts from reference TRBV5-1 and TRBJ1-2): KAGVTQTPRYLIKTRGQQVTLSCSPISGHRSVSWYQQTPGQGLQFLFEYFSETQRNKGNFPGRFSGRQFSNSRSEMNVSTLELGDSALYLCASRADTTGSGYTFGSGTRLTVV.

The J gene is TRBJ2-4, the V gene TRBV7-9; no DNA is available, so the TRBD1 call from TCRdb remains unchecked. The CDR3 length is 12 residues. CDR1 is SEHNR, CDR2 FQNEAQ, per germline (reference sequence). The CDR3 region is CASSGQGNIQYF. The whole variable domain, remainder taken from reference TRBV7-9 and TRBJ2-4, is DTGVSQNPRHKITKRGQNVTFRCDPISEHNRLYWYRQTLGQGPEFLTYFQNEAQLEKSRLLSDRFSAERPKGSFSTLEIQRTEQGDSAMYLCASSGQGNIQYFGAGTRLSVL.

The J gene is TRBJ2-3, the V gene TRBV6-1; TCRdb's D gene call, TRBD1, goes unchecked for lack of DNA. The CDR3 extends over 16 amino acids. The germline V gene encodes CDR1 MNHNS and CDR2 SASEGT. CDR3 protein: CASPSTRGASTDTQYF.

This chain connects TRBV5-6 to TRBJ2-2; TCRdb lists TRBD2, though no DNA is available to test this call. This CDR3 is built from 16 residues. The V gene's germline CDR1 is SGHDT and CDR2 YYEEEE. CDR3 amino acids: CASSNIRGLNTGELFF.

This sequence joins TRBV5-1 and TRBJ2-3. The CDR3 extends over 15 amino acids. Germline V gives CDR1 SGHRS, CDR2 YFSETQ. CDR3 in amino acids: CASSLPHTSTDTQYF. The whole variable domain, filled in from reference TRBV5-1 and TRBJ2-3, reads KAGVTQTPRYLIKTRGQQVTLSCSPISGHRSVSWYQQTPGQGLQFLFEYFSETQRNKGNFPGRFSGRQFSNSRSEMNVSTLELGDSALYLCASSLPHTSTDTQYFGPGTRLTVL.

The rearrangement links TRBV6-2 or TRBV6-3 to TRBJ1-5; TCRdb indicates TRBD1, and absent DNA this call remains unverified. The V gene's germline CDR1 is MNHEY and CDR2 SVGEGT. The length of the CDR3 is 16 residues. This CDR3 is CASVNAGTGVGQPQHF.

This rearrangement joins TRBV11-2 to TRBJ1-2. The CDR3 has 14 residues. CDR1 is SGHAT, CDR2 FQNNGV, per germline. The CDR3 here is CASSLGLSGDGYTF.

V is TRBV12-3 or TRBV12-4 and J is TRBJ2-1; the TRBD1 assignment by TCRdb is unverifiable without DNA. The CDR3 contains 15 residues. This chain's CDR3 is CASKGTASRYNEQFF.